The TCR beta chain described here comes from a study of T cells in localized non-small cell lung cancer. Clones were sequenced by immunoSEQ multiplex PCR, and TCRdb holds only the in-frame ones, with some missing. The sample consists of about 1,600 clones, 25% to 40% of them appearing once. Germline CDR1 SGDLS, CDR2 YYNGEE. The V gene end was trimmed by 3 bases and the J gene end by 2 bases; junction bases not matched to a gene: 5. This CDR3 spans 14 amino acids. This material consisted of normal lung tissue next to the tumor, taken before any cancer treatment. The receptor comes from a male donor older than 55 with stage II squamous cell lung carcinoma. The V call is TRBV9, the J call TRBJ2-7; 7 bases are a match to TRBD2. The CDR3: CASSEGRDAYEQYF. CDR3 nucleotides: TGTGCCAGCAGCGAAGGGAGGGACGCCTACGAGCAGTACTTC.